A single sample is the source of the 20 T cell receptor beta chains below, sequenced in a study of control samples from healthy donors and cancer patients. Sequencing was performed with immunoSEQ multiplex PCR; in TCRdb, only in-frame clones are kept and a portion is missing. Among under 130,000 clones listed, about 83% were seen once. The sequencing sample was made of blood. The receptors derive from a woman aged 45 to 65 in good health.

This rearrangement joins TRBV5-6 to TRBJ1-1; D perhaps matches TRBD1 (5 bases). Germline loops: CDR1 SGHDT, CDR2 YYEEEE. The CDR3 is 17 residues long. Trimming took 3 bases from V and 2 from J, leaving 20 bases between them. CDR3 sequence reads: CASSSLVYQTENTEAFF. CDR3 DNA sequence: TGTGCCAGCAGCTCCCTTGTCTACCAGACAGAAAACACTGAAGCTTTCTTT.

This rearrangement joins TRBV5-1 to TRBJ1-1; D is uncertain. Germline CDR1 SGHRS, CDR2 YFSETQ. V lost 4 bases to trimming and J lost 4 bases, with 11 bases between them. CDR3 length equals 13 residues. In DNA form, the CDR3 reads TGCGCCAGCAGCCTTCGGGTTACCACTGAAGCTTTCTTT. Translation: CASSLRVTTEAFF. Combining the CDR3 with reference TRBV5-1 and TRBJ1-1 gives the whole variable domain KAGVTQTPRYLIKTRGQQVTLSCSPISGHRSVSWYQQTPGQGLQFLFEYFSETQRNKGNFPGRFSGRQFSNSRSEMNVSTLELGDSALYLCASSLRVTTEAFFGQGTRLTVV.

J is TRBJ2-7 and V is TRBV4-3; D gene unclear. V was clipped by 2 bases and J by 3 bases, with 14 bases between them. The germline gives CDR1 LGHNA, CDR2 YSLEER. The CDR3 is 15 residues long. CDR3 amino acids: CASSQLSDADYEQYF. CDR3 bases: TGCGCCAGCAGCCAACTTTCGGACGCAGACTACGAGCAGTACTTC.

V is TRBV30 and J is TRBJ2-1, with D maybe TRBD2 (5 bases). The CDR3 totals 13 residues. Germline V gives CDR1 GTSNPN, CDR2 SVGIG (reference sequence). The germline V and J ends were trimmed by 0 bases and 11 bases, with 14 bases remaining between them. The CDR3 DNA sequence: TGTGCCTGGAGTGTCCCGGGGATCCGAAAGCAGTTCTTC. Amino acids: CAWSVPGIRKQFF.

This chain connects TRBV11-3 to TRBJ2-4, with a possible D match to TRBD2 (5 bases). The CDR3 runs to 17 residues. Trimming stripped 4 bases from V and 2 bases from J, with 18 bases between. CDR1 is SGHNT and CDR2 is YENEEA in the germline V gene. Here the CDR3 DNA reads TGTGCCAGCAGCTCTGGGCTCGGGGATGTTACCAAAAACATTCAGTACTTC. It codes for CASSSGLGDVTKNIQYF.

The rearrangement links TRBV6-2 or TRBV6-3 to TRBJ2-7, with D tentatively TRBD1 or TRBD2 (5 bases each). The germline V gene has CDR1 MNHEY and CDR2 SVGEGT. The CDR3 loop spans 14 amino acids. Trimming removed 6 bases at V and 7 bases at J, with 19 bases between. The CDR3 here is CASSLGPDRGEQYF. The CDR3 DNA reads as TGTGCCAGCAGCTTGGGGCCAGACCGGGGTGAGCAGTACTTC.

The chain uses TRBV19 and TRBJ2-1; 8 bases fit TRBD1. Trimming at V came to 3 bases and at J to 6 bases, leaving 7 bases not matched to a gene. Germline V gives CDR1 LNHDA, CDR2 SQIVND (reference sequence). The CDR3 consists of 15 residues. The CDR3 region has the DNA TGTGCCAGTAGTATGATCCGGACAGGGATCAATGAGCAGTTCTTC. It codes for CASSMIRTGINEQFF.

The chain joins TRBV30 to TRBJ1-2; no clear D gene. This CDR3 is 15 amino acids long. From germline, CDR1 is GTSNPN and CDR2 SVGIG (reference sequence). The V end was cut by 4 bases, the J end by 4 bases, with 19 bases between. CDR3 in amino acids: CAWKAVRALGYGYTF. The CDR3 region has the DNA TGTGCCTGGAAGGCTGTAAGGGCGCTCGGCTATGGCTACACCTTC.

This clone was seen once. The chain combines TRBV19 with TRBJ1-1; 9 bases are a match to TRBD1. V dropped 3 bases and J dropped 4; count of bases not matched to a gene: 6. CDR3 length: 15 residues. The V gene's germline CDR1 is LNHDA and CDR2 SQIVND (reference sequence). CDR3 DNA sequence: TGTGCCAGTAGTATGGGGGGACAGGGAACCACTGAAGCTTTCTTT. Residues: CASSMGGQGTTEAFF.

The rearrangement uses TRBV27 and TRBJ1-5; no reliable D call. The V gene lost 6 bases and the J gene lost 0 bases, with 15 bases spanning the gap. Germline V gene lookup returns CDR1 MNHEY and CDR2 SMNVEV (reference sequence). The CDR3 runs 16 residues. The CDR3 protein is CASSPSGVYSNQPQHF. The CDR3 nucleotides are TGTGCCAGCAGCCCCTCTGGCGTATATAGCAATCAGCCCCAGCATTTT.

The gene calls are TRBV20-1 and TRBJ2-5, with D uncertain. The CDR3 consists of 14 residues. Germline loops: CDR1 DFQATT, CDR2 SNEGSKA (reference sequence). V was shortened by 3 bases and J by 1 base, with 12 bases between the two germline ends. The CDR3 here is CSASKAVAQETQYF. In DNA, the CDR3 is TGCAGTGCTAGTAAGGCAGTTGCCCAAGAGACCCAGTACTTC.

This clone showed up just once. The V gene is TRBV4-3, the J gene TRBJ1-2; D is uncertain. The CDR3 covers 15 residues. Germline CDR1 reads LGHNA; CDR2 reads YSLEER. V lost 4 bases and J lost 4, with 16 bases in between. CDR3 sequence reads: CASSPKLGSSYGYTF. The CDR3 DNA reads TGCGCCAGCAGCCCAAAACTGGGCAGTAGCTATGGCTACACCTTC.

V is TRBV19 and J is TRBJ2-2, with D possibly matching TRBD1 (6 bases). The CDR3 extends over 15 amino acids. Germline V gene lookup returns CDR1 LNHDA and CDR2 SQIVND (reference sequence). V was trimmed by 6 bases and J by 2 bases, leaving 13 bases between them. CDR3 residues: CASSRTATNTGELFF. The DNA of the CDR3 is TGTGCCAGTAGCCGGACAGCGACCAACACCGGGGAGCTGTTTTTT.

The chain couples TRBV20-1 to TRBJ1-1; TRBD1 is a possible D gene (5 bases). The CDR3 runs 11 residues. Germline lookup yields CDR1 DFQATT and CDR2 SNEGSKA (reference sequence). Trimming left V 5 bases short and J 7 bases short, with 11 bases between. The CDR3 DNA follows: TGCAGTGCTTATCAGGGCCGTGAAGCTTTCTTT. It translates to CSAYQGREAFF.

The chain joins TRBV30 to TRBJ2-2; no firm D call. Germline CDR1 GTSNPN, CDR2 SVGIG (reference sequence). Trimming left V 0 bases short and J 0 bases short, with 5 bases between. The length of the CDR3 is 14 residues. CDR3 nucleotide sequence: TGTGCCTGGAGTGTAACAGCGAACACCGGGGAGCTGTTTTTT. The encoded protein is CAWSVTANTGELFF.

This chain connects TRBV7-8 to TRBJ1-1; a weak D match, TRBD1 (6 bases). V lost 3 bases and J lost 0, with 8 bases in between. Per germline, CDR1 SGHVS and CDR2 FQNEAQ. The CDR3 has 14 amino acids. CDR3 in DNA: TGTGCCAGCAGCTTCGGACAGATGAACACTGAAGCTTTCTTT. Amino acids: CASSFGQMNTEAFF. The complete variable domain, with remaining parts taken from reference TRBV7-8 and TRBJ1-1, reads GAGVSQSPRYKVAKRGQDVALRCDPISGHVSLFWYQQALGQGPEFLTYFQNEAQLDKSGLPSDRFFAERPEGSVSTLKIQRTQQEDSAVYLCASSFGQMNTEAFFGQGTRLTVV.

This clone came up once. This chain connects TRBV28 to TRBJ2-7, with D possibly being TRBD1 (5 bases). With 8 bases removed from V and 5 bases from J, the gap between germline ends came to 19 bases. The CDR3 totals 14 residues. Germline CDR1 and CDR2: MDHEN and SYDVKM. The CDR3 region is CASSLGPQGNEQYF. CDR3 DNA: TGTGCCAGCTCTCTAGGGCCCCAGGGTAACGAGCAGTACTTC. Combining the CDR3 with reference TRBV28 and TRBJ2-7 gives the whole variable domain DVKVTQSSRYLVKRTGEKVFLECVQDMDHENMFWYRQDPGLGLRLIYFSYDVKMKEKGDIPEGYSVSREKKERFSLILESASTNQTSMYLCASSLGPQGNEQYFGPGTRLTVT.

In nucleotides, the CDR3 is TGTGCCAGTAGTCCGACGACTAGCGGGAGGGGATTAGATAGGAATGAGCAGTTCTTC. This sequence encodes CASSPTTSGRGLDRNEQFF. The rearrangement uses TRBV19 and TRBJ2-1, with 14 bases aligning to TRBD2. The CDR3 extends over 19 amino acids. Looked up from germline, CDR1 is LNHDA and CDR2 is SQIVND (reference sequence). V gave up 5 bases and J gave up 7 bases; unmatched junction bases: 16.

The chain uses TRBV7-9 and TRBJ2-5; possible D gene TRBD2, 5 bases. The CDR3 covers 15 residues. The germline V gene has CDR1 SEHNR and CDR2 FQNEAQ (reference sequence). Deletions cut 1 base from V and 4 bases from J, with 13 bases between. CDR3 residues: CASSLGVLRGETQYF. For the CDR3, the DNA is TGTGCCAGCAGCTTAGGGGTACTCCGGGGAGAGACCCAGTACTTC.

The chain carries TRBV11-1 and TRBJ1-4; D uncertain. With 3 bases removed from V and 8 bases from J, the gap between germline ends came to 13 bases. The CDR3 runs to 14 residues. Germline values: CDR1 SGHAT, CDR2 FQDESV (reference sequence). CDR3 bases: TGTGCCAGCAGCTTCGGGCCGTACAAGGAAAAACTGTTTTTT. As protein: CASSFGPYKEKLFF.